A single sample is the source of the 5 T cell receptor beta chains below, sequenced in a study of blood T cell repertoires in COVID-19. Assay used: immunoSEQ multiplex PCR; TCRdb lists only in-frame clones, some missing. The sample records approximately 130,000 clones, roughly 81% being singletons. The sample consisted of peripheral blood. The receptor set was obtained from a human donor in a cohort sampled during active COVID-19.

The gene calls are TRBV7-6 and TRBJ2-5; maybe TRBD2 (6 bases). CDR3 length: 15 amino acids. Between the trimmed V and J ends, which lost 0 bases and 3 bases, there was a span of 11 bases. In germline, CDR1 is SGHVS, CDR2 FNYEAQ. In DNA form, the CDR3 reads TGTGCCAGCAGCTTAGCGTCCGGGGGAAAAGAGACCCAGTACTTC. This gives the protein CASSLASGGKETQYF.

The chain links TRBV4-1 to TRBJ1-3, with no clear D. V was shortened by 1 base and J by 6 bases, with 7 bases between the two germline ends. The CDR3 is made up of 13 amino acids. Germline lookup yields CDR1 MGHRA and CDR2 YSYEKL. CDR3 protein: CASSQGTLNTIYF. CDR3 DNA: TGCGCCAGCAGCCAAGGGACTTTAAACACCATATATTTT.

The rearrangement uses TRBV3-1 (or the pseudogene TRBV3-2) and TRBJ2-5; D unresolved. V was shortened by 0 bases and J by 2 bases, with 7 bases between the two germline ends. This CDR3 comprises 14 residues. Germline CDR1 reads LGHDT; CDR2 reads YNNKEL (reference sequence). The CDR3 region is CASSQDNSQETQYF. In DNA form, the CDR3 reads TGTGCCAGCAGCCAAGATAATAGTCAAGAGACCCAGTACTTC.

The chain links TRBV5-1 to TRBJ1-2; D remains unclear. From germline, CDR1 is SGHRS and CDR2 YFSETQ. V was trimmed by 2 bases and J by 3 bases, leaving 17 bases between them. The CDR3 extends over 16 amino acids. CDR3 region: CASSFDSTLSDYGYTF. Written as DNA, the CDR3 is TGCGCCAGCAGCTTCGACTCGACCCTAAGCGACTATGGCTACACCTTC.

This clone has a single count. The rearrangement joins TRBV6-5 to TRBJ1-2; 8 bases fit TRBD1. The CDR3 spans 15 residues. Germline loops: CDR1 MNHEY, CDR2 SVGAGI. Trimming removed 5 bases from V and 0 bases from J; junction bases left unmatched: 5. This CDR3 reads CASSTGQDPNYGYTF. CDR3 DNA: TGTGCCAGCAGTACGGGACAGGATCCTAACTATGGCTACACCTTC.